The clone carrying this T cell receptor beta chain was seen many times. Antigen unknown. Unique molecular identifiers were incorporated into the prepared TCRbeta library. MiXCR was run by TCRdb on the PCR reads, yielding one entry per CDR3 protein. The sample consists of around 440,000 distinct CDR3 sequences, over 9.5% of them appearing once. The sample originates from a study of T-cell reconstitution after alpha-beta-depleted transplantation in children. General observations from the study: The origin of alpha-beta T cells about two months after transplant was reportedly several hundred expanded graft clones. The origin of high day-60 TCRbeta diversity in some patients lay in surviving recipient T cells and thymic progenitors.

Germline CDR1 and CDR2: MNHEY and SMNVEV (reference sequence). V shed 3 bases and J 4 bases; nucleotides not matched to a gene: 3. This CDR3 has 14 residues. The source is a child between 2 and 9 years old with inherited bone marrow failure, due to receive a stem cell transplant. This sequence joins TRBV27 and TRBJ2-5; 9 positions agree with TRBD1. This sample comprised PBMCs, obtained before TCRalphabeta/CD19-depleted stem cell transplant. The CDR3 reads CASSFNRGLETQYF. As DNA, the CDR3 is TGTGCCAGCAGTTTTAACAGGGGGCTAGAGACCCAGTACTTC.